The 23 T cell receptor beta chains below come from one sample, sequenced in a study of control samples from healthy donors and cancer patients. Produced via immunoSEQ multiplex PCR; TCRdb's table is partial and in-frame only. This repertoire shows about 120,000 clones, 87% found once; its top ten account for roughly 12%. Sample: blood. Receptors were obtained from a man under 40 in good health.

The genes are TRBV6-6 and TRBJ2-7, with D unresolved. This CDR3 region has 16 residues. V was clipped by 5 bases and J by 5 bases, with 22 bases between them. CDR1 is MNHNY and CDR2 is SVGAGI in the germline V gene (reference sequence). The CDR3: CASSLGPFPTSHEQYF. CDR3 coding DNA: TGTGCCAGCAGTCTAGGACCCTTCCCCACGAGCCACGAGCAGTACTTC.

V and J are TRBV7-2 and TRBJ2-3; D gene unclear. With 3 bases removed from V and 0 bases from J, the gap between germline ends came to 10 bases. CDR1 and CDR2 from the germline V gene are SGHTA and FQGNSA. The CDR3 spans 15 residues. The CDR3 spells CASSLDRASTDTQYF. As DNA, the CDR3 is TGTGCCAGCAGCTTGGACCGCGCTAGCACAGATACGCAGTATTTT.

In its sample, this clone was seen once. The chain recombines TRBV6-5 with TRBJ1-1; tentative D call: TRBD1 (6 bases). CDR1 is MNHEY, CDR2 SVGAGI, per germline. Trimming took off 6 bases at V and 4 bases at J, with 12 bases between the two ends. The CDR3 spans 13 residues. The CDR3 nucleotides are TGTGCCAGCAGAGCAGGGGACCCCACTGAAGCTTTCTTT. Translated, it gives CASRAGDPTEAFF.

The CDR3 protein is CASSLDYSNQPQHF. The CDR3 DNA sequence: TGTGCCAGCAGTCTCGACTATAGCAATCAGCCCCAGCATTTT. The chain couples TRBV5-5 to TRBJ1-5; D gene ambiguous. This CDR3 comprises 14 residues. Between the trimmed V and J ends, which lost 5 bases and 0 bases, there was a span of 9 bases. Germline CDR1 reads SGHKS; CDR2 reads YYEKEE (reference sequence). The whole variable domain, filled in from reference TRBV5-5 and TRBJ1-5, reads DAGVTQSPTHLIKTRGQQVTLRCSPISGHKSVSWYQQVLGQGPQFIFQYYEKEERGRGNFPDRFSARQFPNYSSELNVNALLLGDSALYLCASSLDYSNQPQHFGDGTRLSIL.

The DNA of the CDR3 is TGCGCCAGCAGCTCCCTGGACCCCCAAAGGTTGGATTCACCCCTCCACTTT. Translation: CASSSLDPQRLDSPLHF. The chain is built from TRBV5-1 and TRBJ1-6; no reliable D call. The V end lost 3 bases, the J end lost 8 bases, and 21 bases lay between the germline ends. The CDR3 length is 17 residues. Germline values: CDR1 SGHRS, CDR2 YFSETQ.

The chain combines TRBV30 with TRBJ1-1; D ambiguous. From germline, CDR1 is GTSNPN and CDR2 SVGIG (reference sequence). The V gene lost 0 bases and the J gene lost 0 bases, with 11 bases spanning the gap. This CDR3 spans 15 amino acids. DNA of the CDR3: TGTGCCTGGAGTGTAGGACGGATTATGAACACTGAAGCTTTCTTT. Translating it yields CAWSVGRIMNTEAFF. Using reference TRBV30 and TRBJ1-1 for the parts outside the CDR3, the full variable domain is SQTIHQWPATLVQPVGSPLSLECTVEGTSNPNLYWYRQAAGRGLQLLFYSVGIGQISSEVPQNLSASRPQDRQFILSSKKLLLSDSGFYLCAWSVGRIMNTEAFFGQGTRLTVV.

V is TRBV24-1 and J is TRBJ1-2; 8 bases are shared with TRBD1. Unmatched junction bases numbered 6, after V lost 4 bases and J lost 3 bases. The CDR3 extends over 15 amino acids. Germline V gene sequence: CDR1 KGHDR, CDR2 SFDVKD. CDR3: CATSESGGGHYGYTF. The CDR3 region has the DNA TGTGCCACCAGTGAATCAGGGGGCGGGCACTATGGCTACACCTTC.

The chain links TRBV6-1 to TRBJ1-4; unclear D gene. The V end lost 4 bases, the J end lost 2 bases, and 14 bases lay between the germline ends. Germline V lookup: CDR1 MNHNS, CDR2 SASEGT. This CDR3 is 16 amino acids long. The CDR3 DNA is TGTGCCAGCAGTGGAGTTCCTAGCTCTACTAATGAAAAACTGTTTTTT. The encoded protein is CASSGVPSSTNEKLFF.

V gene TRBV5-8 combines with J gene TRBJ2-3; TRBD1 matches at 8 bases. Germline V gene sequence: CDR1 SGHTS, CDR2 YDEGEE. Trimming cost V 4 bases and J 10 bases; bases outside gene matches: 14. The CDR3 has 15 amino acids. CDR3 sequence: CASSPRTGRRRPQYF. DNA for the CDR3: TGTGCCAGCAGCCCTCGGACAGGGCGCAGGAGGCCGCAGTATTTT.

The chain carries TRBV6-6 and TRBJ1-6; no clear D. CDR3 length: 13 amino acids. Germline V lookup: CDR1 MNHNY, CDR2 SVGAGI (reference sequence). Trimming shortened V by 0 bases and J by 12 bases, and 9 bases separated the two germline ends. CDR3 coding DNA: TGTGCCAGCAGTTACTCCGCAGCCGAACCCCTCCACTTT. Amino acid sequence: CASSYSAAEPLHF.

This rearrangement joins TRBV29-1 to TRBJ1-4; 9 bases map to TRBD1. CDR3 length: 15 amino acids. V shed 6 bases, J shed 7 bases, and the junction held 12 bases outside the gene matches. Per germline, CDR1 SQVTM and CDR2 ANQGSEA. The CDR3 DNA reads TGCAGCGTATCATTGGGGGGGACAGGGATTGAAAAACTGTTTTTT. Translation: CSVSLGGTGIEKLFF.

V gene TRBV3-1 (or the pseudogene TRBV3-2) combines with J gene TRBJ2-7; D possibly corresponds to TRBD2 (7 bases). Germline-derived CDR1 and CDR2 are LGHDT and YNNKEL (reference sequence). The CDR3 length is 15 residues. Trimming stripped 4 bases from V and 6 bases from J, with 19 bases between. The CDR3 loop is CASSLGGAQGSEQYF. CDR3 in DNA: TGTGCCAGCAGCCTTGGGGGGGCACAGGGAAGCGAGCAGTACTTC.

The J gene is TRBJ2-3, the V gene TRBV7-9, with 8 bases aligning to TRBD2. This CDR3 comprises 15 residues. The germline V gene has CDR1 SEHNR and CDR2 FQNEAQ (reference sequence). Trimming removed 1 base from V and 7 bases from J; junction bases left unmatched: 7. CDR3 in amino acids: CASSLDLAGLYTQYF. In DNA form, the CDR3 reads TGTGCCAGCAGCTTAGACCTAGCGGGTTTGTATACGCAGTATTTT.

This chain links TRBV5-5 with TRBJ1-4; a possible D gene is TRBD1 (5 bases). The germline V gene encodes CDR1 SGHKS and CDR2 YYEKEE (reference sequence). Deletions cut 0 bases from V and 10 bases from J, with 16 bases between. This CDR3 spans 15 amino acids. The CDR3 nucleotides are TGTGCCAGCAGCTTGGATTCTGGTTTGGGGGGAAAACTGTTTTTT. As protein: CASSLDSGLGGKLFF.

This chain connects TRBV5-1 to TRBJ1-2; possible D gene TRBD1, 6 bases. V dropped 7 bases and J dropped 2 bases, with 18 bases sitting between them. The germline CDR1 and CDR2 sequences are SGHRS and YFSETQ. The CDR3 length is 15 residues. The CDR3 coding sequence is TGCGCCAGCCGAACGGGGCCGGGACACAACTATGGCTACACCTTC. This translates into CASRTGPGHNYGYTF.

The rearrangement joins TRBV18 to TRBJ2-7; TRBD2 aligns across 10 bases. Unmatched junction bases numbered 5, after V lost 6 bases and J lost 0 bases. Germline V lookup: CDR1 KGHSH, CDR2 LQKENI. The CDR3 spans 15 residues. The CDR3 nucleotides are TGTGCCAGCTCCCCGACTAGCGGGCTCTCCTACGAGCAGTACTTC. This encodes CASSPTSGLSYEQYF.

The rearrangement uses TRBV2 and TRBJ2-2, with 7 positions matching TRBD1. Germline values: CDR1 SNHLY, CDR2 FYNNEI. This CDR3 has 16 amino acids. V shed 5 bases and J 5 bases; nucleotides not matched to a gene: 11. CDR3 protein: CASSLSDRLLTGELFF. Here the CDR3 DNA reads TGTGCCAGCAGTTTATCGGACAGGCTTCTTACCGGGGAGCTGTTTTTT. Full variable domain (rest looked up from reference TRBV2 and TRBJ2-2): EPEVTQTPSHQVTQMGQEVILRCVPISNHLYFYWYRQILGQKVEFLVSFYNNEISEKSEIFDDQFSVERPDGSNFTLKIRSTKLEDSAMYFCASSLSDRLLTGELFFGEGSRLTVL.

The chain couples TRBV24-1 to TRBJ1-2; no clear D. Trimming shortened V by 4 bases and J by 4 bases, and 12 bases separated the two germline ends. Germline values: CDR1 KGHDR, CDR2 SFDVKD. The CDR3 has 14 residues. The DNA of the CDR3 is TGTGCCACCAGTGACGCTGGTAAACCCTATGGCTACACCTTC. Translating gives CATSDAGKPYGYTF.

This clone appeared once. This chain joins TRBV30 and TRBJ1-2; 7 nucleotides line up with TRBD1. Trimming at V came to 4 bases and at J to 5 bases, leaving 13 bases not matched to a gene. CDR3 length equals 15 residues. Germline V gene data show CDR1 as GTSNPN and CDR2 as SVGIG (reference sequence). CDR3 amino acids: CAWISRDRVLYGYTF. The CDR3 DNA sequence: TGTGCCTGGATAAGTCGGGACAGAGTCCTGTATGGCTACACCTTC.

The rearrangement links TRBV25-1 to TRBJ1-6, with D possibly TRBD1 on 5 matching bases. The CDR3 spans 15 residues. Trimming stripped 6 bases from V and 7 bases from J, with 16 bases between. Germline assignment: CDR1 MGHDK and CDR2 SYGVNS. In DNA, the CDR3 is TGTGCCAGCAGCGGCCTTTGGGGGAGCAATTCACCCCTCCACTTT. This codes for CASSGLWGSNSPLHF.

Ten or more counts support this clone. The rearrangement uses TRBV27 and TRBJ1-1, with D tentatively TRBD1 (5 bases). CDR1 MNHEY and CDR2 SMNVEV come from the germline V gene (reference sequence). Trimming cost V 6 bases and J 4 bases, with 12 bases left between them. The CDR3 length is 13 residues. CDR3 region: CASRSGGSTEAFF. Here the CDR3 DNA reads TGTGCCAGCAGATCCGGGGGGAGCACTGAAGCTTTCTTT.

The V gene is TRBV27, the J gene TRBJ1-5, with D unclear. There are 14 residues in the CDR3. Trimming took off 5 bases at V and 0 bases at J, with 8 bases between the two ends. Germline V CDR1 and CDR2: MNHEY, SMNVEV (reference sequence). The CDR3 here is CASSPFNSNQPQHF. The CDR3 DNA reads TGTGCCAGCAGTCCGTTTAATAGCAATCAGCCCCAGCATTTT.

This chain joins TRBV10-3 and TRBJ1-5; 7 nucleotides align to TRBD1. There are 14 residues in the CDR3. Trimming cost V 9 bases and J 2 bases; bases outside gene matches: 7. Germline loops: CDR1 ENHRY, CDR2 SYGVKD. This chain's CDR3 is CAIKGAEGNQPQHF. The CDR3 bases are TGTGCCATTAAGGGGGCTGAGGGCAATCAGCCCCAGCATTTT.